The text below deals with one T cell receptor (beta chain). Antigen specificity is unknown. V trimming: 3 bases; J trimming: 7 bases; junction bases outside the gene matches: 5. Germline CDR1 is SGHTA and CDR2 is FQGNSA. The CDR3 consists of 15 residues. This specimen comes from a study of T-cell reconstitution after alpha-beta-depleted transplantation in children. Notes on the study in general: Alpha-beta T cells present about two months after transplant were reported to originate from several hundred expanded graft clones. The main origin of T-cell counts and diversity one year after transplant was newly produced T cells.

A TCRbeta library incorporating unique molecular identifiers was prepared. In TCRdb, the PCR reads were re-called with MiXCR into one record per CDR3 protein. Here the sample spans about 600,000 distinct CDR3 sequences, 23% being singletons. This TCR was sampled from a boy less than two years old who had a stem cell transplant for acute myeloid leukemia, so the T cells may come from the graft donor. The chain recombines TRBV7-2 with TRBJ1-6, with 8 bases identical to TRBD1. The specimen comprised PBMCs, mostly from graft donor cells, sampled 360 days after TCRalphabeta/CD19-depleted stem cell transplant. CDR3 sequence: CASSLGDRRNSPLHF. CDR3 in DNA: TGTGCCAGCAGCTTGGGGGACAGGAGAAATTCACCCCTCCACTTT.